The 20 T cell receptor beta chains below all came from one sample that was sequenced in a study of blood T cell repertoires in COVID-19. Here immunoSEQ multiplex PCR was the method, and the copy in TCRdb shows in-frame clones only, minus some. The sample lists under 250,000 clones; approximately 80% were seen once. The sample comprised peripheral blood. The source is a man aged 50-60 years with active or convalescent COVID-19.

The CDR3 sequence is CASRLHRGQPQHF. CDR3 DNA: TGTGCCAGCAGGCTACACCGCGGTCAGCCCCAGCATTTT. The chain employs TRBV6-5 and TRBJ1-5; D is ambiguous. Deletions cut 6 bases from V and 6 bases from J, with 12 bases between. CDR1 MNHEY and CDR2 SVGAGI come from the germline V gene. The CDR3 is 13 residues long.

The chain has TRBV6-2 or TRBV6-3 and TRBJ2-5; maybe TRBD2 (6 bases). Trimming left V 2 bases short and J 5 bases short, with 24 bases between. Per germline, CDR1 MNHEY and CDR2 SVGEGT. The CDR3 contains 18 residues. CDR3 in amino acids: CASSYDSLTGTSRETQYF. The CDR3, as DNA: TGTGCCAGCAGTTACGATTCGCTTACGGGCACTAGCCGCGAGACCCAGTACTTC.

The chain uses TRBV7-3 and TRBJ2-1; 10 bases are shared with TRBD2. The CDR3 loop spans 16 amino acids. V trimming: 4 bases; J trimming: 0 bases; junction bases outside the gene matches: 3. Per germline, CDR1 SGHTA and CDR2 FQGTGA. The CDR3 DNA sequence: TGTGCCAGCAGCTCCGGACTAGCGGCCTCCTACAATGAGCAGTTCTTC. It encodes CASSSGLAASYNEQFF.

The gene calls are TRBV7-8 and TRBJ2-3; 7 bases are a match to TRBD1. J was trimmed by 2 bases and V by 5 bases; bases with no gene match: 10. The CDR3 runs 16 residues. Germline V gene lookup returns CDR1 SGHVS and CDR2 FQNEAQ. The CDR3 coding sequence is TGTGCCAGCAGCCTCCTCAGGGGGAAGGACACAGATACGCAGTATTTT. The encoded protein is CASSLLRGKDTDTQYF.

This clone has only a few counts. This rearrangement joins TRBV4-2 to TRBJ2-2; 7 bases agree with TRBD1. Unmatched junction bases numbered 6, after V lost 1 base and J lost 7 bases. This CDR3 has 15 amino acids. Per the germline V gene, CDR1 is LGHNA and CDR2 is YNFKEQ. Written as DNA, the CDR3 is TGTGCCAGCAGCCAAGCAGGGGGAAAAGGCGGGGAGCTGTTTTTT. Residues: CASSQAGGKGGELFF.

This clone was seen a few times. CDR3 nucleotides: TGTGCCAGCAGTGCCTCAGGGGTAGTCACAGGGGGCGACTCCTACAATGAGCAGTTCTTC. Its protein product is CASSASGVVTGGDSYNEQFF. The V call is TRBV2, the J call TRBJ2-1; 9 positions match TRBD1. With V trimmed by 4 bases and J by 0 bases, 16 bases remained unmatched. The CDR3 length is 20 residues. The germline V gene encodes CDR1 SNHLY and CDR2 FYNNEI.

In this sample, this clone turned up once. V usage is TRBV4-1 and J usage is TRBJ2-3, with 12 bases fitting TRBD1. The CDR3 runs 17 residues. Unmatched junction bases numbered 8, after V lost 3 bases and J lost 4 bases. Germline CDR1 is MGHRA and CDR2 is YSYEKL. CDR3 in amino acids: CASSHLRDRGQSDTQYF. In DNA, the CDR3 is TGCGCCAGCAGCCACCTCCGGGACAGGGGGCAATCAGATACGCAGTATTTT.

The chain combines TRBV9 with TRBJ1-5, with D possibly being TRBD1 (6 bases). The CDR3 length is 14 residues. Germline CDR1 reads SGDLS; CDR2 reads YYNGEE. V lost 4 bases and J 7 bases, leaving 15 bases between the germline ends. CDR3 residues: CASSLQGHGQPQHF. In nucleotides, the CDR3 is TGTGCCAGCAGCCTACAGGGTCATGGGCAGCCCCAGCATTTT.

The chain couples TRBV28 to TRBJ1-4; D is uncertain. The CDR3 is 15 residues long. Germline CDR1 and CDR2: MDHEN and SYDVKM. Trimming took off 7 bases at V and 5 bases at J, with 17 bases between the two ends. The CDR3 DNA follows: TGTGCCAGCACCTTGGGTGGGAGGTTAAATGAAAAACTGTTTTTT. Translating it yields CASTLGGRLNEKLFF.

The CDR3 here is CASSTTRGAISYNEQFF. DNA of the CDR3: TGTGCCAGCAGCACGACGCGGGGGGCCATCTCCTACAATGAGCAGTTCTTC. The rearrangement joins TRBV5-4 to TRBJ2-1; 8 bases match TRBD2. CDR1 and CDR2 from the germline V gene are SGHNT and YYREEE (reference sequence). CDR3 length: 17 amino acids. V shed 4 bases, J shed 0 bases, and the junction held 9 bases outside the gene matches.

The chain employs TRBV18 and TRBJ2-1, with D perhaps matching TRBD2 (6 bases). The CDR3 runs 11 residues. From germline, CDR1 is KGHSH and CDR2 LQKENI. V was pared by 5 bases and J by 7 bases, with 6 bases between. The CDR3 region has the DNA TGTGCCAGCTCAGCGGGAAATGAGCAGTTCTTC. Encoded protein: CASSAGNEQFF.

The V gene is TRBV7-8, the J gene TRBJ2-1; the D gene is possibly TRBD2 (6 bases). The V end was cut by 3 bases, the J end by 5 bases, with 17 bases between. Per the germline V gene, CDR1 is SGHVS and CDR2 is FQNEAQ. The CDR3 covers 16 residues. CDR3 DNA: TGTGCCAGCAGCTTCGTCCGTCTAGCGCCCCACAATGAGCAGTTCTTC. It codes for CASSFVRLAPHNEQFF.

The chain carries TRBV3-1 (or the pseudogene TRBV3-2) and TRBJ2-4; 9 nucleotides line up with TRBD1. Germline assignment: CDR1 LGHDT and CDR2 YNNKEL (reference sequence). V trimming: 5 bases; J trimming: 5 bases; junction bases outside the gene matches: 4. The CDR3 runs to 14 residues. In DNA, the CDR3 is TGTGCCAGCAGCATATGGGACAGGGAAAACATTCAGTACTTC. Its translation: CASSIWDRENIQYF.

The genes are TRBV3-1 (or the pseudogene TRBV3-2) and TRBJ1-1; 7 positions agree with TRBD1. Germline trimming cut 2 bases from V and 3 bases from J; bases unmatched to any gene: 3. Germline CDR1 is LGHDT and CDR2 is YNNKEL (reference sequence). CDR3 length: 14 amino acids. The CDR3 reads CASSQWQGDTEAFF. The CDR3 nucleotides are TGTGCCAGCAGCCAATGGCAGGGGGACACTGAAGCTTTCTTT.

J is TRBJ2-3 and V is TRBV7-2, with D perhaps matching TRBD2 (5 bases). Deletions cut 0 bases from V and 5 bases from J, with 9 bases between. The germline V gene has CDR1 SGHTA and CDR2 FQGNSA. This CDR3 is built from 14 residues. This CDR3 is CASSLASREDTQYF. As DNA, the CDR3 is TGTGCCAGCAGCTTAGCGTCCCGGGAAGATACGCAGTATTTT.

CDR3 nucleotide sequence: TGTGCCAGCTCGGACCAGGGACAGCCCTACGAGCAGTACTTC. Encoded protein: CASSDQGQPYEQYF. This chain links TRBV18 with TRBJ2-7; TRBD1 matches 7 bases. The V and J ends lost 6 bases and 2 bases, in that order; junction bases with no gene match: 7. This CDR3 has 14 residues. Germline CDR1 is KGHSH and CDR2 is LQKENI.

The V and J genes are TRBV9 and TRBJ2-7, with TRBD2 matching over 8 bases. This CDR3 is 16 amino acids long. Germline V CDR1 and CDR2: SGDLS, YYNGEE. The trim removed 4 bases at V and 4 bases at J, leaving 13 bases unmatched. CDR3 sequence (DNA): TGTGCCAGCAGCCGCCGGGGGAGCGGGAGTTTGTACGAGCAGTACTTC. It yields the protein CASSRRGSGSLYEQYF.

This clone was seen only a few times. The chain carries TRBV7-8 and TRBJ2-3, with 7 bases identical to TRBD1. Trimming cost V 5 bases and J 2 bases; bases outside gene matches: 7. CDR1 and CDR2 (germline): SGHVS, FQNEAQ. The CDR3 sequence is 15 residues long. The CDR3 loop reads CASSRRDSLTDTQYF. CDR3 DNA sequence: TGTGCCAGCAGCCGCCGGGACAGTCTCACAGATACGCAGTATTTT.

The V gene is TRBV7-9, the J gene TRBJ2-1; 11 bases are a match to TRBD2. Germline CDR1 SEHNR, CDR2 FQNEAQ (reference sequence). The CDR3 has 17 residues. The V and J ends lost 6 bases and 8 bases, in that order; junction bases with no gene match: 15. The CDR3 bases are TGTGCCAGCAGTCCGCGATTTAGCGGGGGGGCCGGGGATGAGCAGTTCTTC. Translated, it gives CASSPRFSGGAGDEQFF.

The J gene is TRBJ2-7, the V gene TRBV12-3 or TRBV12-4, with D perhaps matching TRBD1 (6 bases). CDR3 length: 12 residues. Trimming removed 4 bases from V and 8 bases from J, with 12 bases in between. CDR3 amino acids: CASSSGHFKQYV. CDR3 nucleotide sequence: TGTGCCAGCAGTTCGGGACATTTTAAGCAGTACGTC.